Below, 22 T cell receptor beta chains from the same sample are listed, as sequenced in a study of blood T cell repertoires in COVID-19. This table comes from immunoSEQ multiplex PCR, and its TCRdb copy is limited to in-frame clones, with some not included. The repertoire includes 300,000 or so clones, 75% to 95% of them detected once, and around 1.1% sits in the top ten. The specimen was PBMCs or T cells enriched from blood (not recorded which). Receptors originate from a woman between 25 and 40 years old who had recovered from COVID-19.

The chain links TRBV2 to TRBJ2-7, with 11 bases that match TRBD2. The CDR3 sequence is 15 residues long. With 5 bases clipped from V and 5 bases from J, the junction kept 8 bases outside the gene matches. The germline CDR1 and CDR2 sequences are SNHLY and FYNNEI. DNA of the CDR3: TGTGCCAGCAGTCAGACTAGCGGGATCGGTAACGAGCAGTACTTC. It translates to CASSQTSGIGNEQYF.

The chain's CDR3 is CASLLGLAGWNEQFF. CDR3 nucleotide sequence: TGTGCCAGCCTTTTGGGACTAGCGGGGTGGAATGAGCAGTTCTTC. The chain uses TRBV6-6 and TRBJ2-1; 13 bases match TRBD2. J was trimmed by 7 bases and V by 8 bases; bases with no gene match: 8. This CDR3 is 15 amino acids long. CDR1 and CDR2 (germline): MNHNY, SVGAGI (reference sequence).

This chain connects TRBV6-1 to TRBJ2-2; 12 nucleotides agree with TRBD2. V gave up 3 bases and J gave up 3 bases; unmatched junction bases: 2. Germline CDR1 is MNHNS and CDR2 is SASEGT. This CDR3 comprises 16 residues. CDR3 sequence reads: CASSERLAGDTGELFF. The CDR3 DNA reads TGTGCCAGCAGTGAGAGACTAGCGGGAGACACCGGGGAGCTGTTTTTT.

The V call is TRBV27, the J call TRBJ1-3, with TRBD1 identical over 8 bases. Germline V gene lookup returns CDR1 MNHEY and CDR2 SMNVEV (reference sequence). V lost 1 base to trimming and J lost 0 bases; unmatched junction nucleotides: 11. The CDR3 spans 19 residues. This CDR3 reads CASSLFSPTGAASGNTIYF. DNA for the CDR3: TGTGCCAGCAGTTTATTTTCTCCGACAGGGGCGGCCTCTGGAAACACCATATATTTT.

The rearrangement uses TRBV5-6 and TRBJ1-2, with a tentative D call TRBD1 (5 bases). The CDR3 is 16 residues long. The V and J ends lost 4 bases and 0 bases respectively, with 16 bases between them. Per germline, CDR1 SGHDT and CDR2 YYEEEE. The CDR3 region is CASSPYGQPANYGYTF. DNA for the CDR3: TGTGCCAGCAGCCCTTACGGACAACCAGCTAACTATGGCTACACCTTC.

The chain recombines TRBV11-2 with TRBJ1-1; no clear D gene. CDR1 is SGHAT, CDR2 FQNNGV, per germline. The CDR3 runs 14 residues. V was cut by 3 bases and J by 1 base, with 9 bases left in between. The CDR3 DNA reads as TGTGCCAGCAGCTTGGGAGCTTGGAACACTGAAGCTTTCTTT. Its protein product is CASSLGAWNTEAFF.

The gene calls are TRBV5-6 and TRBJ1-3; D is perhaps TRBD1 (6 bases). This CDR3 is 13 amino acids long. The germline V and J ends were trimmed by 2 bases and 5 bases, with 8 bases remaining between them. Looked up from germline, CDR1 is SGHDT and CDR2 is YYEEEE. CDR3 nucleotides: TGTGCCAGCAGCTTACAGGGAAGAAACACCATATATTTT. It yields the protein CASSLQGRNTIYF. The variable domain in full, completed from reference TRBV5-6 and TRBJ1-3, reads DAGVTQSPTHLIKTRGQQVTLRCSPKSGHDTVSWYQQALGQGPQFIFQYYEEEERQRGNFPDRFSGHQFPNYSSELNVNALLLGDSALYLCASSLQGRNTIYFGEGSWLTVV.

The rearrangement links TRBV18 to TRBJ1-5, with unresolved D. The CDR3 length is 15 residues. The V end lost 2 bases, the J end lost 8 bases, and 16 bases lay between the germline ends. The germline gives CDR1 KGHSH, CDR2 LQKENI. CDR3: CASSPFPGSGEPQHF. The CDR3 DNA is TGTGCCAGCTCACCATTCCCGGGCAGCGGGGAGCCCCAGCATTTT.

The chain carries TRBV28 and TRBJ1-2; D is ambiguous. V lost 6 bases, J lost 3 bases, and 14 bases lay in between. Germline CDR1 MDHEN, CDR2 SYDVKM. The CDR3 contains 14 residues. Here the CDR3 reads CASSSSFEYYGYTF. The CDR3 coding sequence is TGTGCCAGCAGCTCCTCCTTTGAGTACTATGGCTACACCTTC.

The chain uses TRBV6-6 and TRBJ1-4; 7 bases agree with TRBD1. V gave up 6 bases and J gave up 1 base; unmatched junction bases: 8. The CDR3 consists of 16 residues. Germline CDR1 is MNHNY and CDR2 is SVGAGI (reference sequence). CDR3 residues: CASSPGGGRTNEKLFF. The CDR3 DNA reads TGTGCCAGCAGCCCAGGGGGTGGGAGAACTAATGAAAAACTGTTTTTT.

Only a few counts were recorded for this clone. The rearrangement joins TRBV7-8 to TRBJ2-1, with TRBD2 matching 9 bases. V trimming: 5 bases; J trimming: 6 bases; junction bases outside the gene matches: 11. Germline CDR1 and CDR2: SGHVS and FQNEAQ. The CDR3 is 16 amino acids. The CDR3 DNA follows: TGTGCCAGCAGCCCTGACGGACTAGCGAGCACCAATGAGCAGTTCTTC. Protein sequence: CASSPDGLASTNEQFF.

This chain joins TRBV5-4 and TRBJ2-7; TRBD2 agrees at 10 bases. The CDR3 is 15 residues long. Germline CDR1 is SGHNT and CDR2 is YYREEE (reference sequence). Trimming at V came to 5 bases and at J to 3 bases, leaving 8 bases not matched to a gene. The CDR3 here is CASRWSSGSHYEQYF. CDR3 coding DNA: TGTGCCAGCAGATGGTCTAGCGGGAGCCACTACGAGCAGTACTTC.

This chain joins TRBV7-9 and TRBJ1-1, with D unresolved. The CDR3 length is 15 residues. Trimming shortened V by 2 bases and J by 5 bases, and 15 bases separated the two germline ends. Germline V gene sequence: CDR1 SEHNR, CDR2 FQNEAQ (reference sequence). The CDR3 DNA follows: TGTGCCAGCAGCTTAAGTCCCGGTACCTTAACTGAAGCTTTCTTT. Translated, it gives CASSLSPGTLTEAFF. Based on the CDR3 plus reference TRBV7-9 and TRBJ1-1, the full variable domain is DTGVSQNPRHKITKRGQNVTFRCDPISEHNRLYWYRQTLGQGPEFLTYFQNEAQLEKSRLLSDRFSAERPKGSFSTLEIQRTEQGDSAMYLCASSLSPGTLTEAFFGQGTRLTVV.

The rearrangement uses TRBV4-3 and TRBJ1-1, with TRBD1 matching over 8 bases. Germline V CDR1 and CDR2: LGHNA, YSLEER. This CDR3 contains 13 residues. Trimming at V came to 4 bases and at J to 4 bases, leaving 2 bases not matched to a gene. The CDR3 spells CASSLRGPTEAFF. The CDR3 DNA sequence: TGCGCCAGCAGCCTCAGGGGGCCCACTGAAGCTTTCTTT.

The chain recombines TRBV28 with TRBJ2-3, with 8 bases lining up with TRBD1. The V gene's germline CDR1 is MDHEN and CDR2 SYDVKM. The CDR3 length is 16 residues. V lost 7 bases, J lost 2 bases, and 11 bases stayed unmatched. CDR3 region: CASIYRDRFSTDTQYF. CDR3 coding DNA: TGTGCCAGCATCTATAGGGACAGGTTTTCCACAGATACGCAGTATTTT.

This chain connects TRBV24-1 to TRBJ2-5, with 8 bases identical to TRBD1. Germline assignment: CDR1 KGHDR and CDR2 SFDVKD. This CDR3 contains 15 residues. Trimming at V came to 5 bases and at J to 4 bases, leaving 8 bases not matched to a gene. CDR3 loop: CATSGLRQGRETQYF. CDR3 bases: TGTGCCACCAGTGGCTTAAGACAGGGGCGAGAGACCCAGTACTTC.

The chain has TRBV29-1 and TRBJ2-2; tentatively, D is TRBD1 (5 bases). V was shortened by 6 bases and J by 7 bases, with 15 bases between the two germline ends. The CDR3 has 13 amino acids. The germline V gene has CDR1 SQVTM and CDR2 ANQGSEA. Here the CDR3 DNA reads TGCAGCGTCACACCCAGGGTAAACGGGGAGCTGTTTTTT. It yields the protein CSVTPRVNGELFF.

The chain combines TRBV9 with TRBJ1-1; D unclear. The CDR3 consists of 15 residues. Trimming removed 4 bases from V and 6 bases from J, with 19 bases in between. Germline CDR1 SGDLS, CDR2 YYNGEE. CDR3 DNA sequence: TGTGCCAGCAGCCCTCGTTCGGGGATTGCGGCTGAAGCTTTCTTT. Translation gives CASSPRSGIAAEAFF. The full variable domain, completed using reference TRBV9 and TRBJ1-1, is DSGVTQTPKHLITATGQRVTLRCSPRSGDLSVYWYQQSLDQGLQFLIQYYNGEERAKGNILERFSAQQFPDLHSELNLSSLELGDSALYFCASSPRSGIAAEAFFGQGTRLTVV.

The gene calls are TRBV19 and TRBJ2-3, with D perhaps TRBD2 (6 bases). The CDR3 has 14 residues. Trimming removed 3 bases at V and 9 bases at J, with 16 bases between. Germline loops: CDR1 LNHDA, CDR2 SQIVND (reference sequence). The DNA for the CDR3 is TGTGCCAGTAGTATGGGGGGTCCGCTTCGCACGCAGTATTTT. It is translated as CASSMGGPLRTQYF.

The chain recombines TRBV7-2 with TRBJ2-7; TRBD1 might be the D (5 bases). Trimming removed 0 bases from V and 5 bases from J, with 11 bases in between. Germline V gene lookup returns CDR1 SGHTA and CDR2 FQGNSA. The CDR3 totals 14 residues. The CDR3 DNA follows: TGTGCCAGCAGCTTAGCCCAGGGCGCCCACGAGCAGTACTTC. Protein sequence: CASSLAQGAHEQYF.

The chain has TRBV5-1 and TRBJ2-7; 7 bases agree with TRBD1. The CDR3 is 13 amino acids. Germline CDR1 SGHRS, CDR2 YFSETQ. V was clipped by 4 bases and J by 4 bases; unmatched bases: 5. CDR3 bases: TGCGCCAGCAGCCGGGGCAGGGGGTACGAGCAGTACTTC. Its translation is CASSRGRGYEQYF.

DNA of the CDR3: TGTGCCAGCTCCCAACACACTAGCGGGAGTGGTAATGAGCAGTTCTTC. Residues: CASSQHTSGSGNEQFF. The chain employs TRBV18 and TRBJ2-1; TRBD2 agrees at 11 bases. Germline V CDR1 and CDR2: KGHSH, LQKENI. The CDR3 has 16 amino acids. V lost 6 bases and J lost 7; bases outside the gene matches: 11.